This T cell receptor (beta chain) was recovered during a study of blood T cell repertoires in COVID-19. Study as a whole: Specimens from acute and convalescent COVID-19 originated in the United States, Italy and Spain.

Individuals drawn from around 25 US areas were roughly 18 to 95 years old. What the recovered Cohort 3 donors had was two negative PCRs, clearance, or symptom resolution. Source study methods: Researchers report that nucleated cell counts were estimated from reference gene primer amplification. Profiled with immunoSEQ multiplex PCR; TCRdb holds only in-frame clones, not every one. V and J calls and clone size are copied from that table; D and trimming were computed from the DNA. Of fewer than 200,000 clones listed, about 88% were seen once; the top ten hold roughly 7%. Germline V gene sequence: CDR1 ENHRY, CDR2 SYGVKD. The length of the CDR3 is 13 residues. V shed 5 bases and J 4 bases; nucleotides not matched to a gene: 2.

The chain employs TRBV10-3 and TRBJ2-7; 10 positions agree with TRBD2. The sequence came from a man over 45 who had recovered from COVID-19. The sample taken for sequencing was PBMCs or T cells enriched from blood (not recorded which). The CDR3 DNA follows: TGTGCCATCAGTAGCGGGGGGGAGTACGAGCAGTACTTC. It specifies CAISSGGEYEQYF.